This TCR beta chain was recovered during a study of blood T cell repertoires in COVID-19. In the study overall: The United States, Italy and Spain supplied acute and convalescent COVID-19 samples.

TCRdb's copy holds only in-frame clones and misses some; the assay was immunoSEQ multiplex PCR. This table has some 170,000 clones, roughly 87% appearing once. Sequenced input: PBMCs or T cells enriched from blood (not recorded which). The origin of this receptor is a human donor with acute COVID-19. The donor label of this sample is uncertain.

The CDR3 is CASSAPDYTGELFF. CDR3 nucleotides: TGTGCCAGCAGCGCCCCAGATTACACCGGGGAGCTGTTTTTT. The J gene is TRBJ2-2, the V gene TRBV9, with D unclear. Per the germline V gene, CDR1 is SGDLS and CDR2 is YYNGEE. V lost 3 bases and J 3 bases, leaving 9 bases between the germline ends. This CDR3 spans 14 amino acids.